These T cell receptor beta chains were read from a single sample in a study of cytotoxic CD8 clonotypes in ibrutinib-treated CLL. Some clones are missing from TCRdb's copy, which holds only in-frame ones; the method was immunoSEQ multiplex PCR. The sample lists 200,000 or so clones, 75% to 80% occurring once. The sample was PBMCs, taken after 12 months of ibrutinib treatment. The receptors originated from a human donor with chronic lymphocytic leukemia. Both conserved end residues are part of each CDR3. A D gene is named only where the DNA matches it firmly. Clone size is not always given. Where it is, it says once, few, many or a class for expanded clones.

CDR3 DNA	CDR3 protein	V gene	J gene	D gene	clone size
TGTGCCAGCTCCCTAATGAACACTGAAGCTTTCTTT	CASSLMNTEAFF	TRBV18	TRBJ1-1	.	few
TGTGCCAGCTCACCGTCGAGGGTTGAAGAGACCCAGTACTTC	CASSPSRVEETQYF	TRBV18	TRBJ2-5	.	.
TGTGCCAGCAGTGGGACAGGGCAGAACTACGAGCAGTACTTC	CASSGTGQNYEQYF	TRBV27	TRBJ2-7	TRBD1	.
TGTGCCAGCTCACCTTGGGGCGATGAAAAACTGTTTTTT	CASSPWGDEKLFF	TRBV18	TRBJ1-4	.	.
TGTGCCAGCAGCTTCGGTGGTCAATACGAGCAGTACTTC	CASSFGGQYEQYF	TRBV7-8	TRBJ2-7	.	few
TGTGCCAGCAGCATGAGCGGGACTAACTACGAGCAGTACTTC	CASSMSGTNYEQYF	TRBV2	TRBJ2-7	TRBD2	.
TGCGCCAGCAGACTGGAGACAGTTTCCTACAATGAGCAGTTCTTC	CASRLETVSYNEQFF	TRBV5-1	TRBJ2-1	.	.
TGTGCCAGCAGTGAAAGGGGGAGCAATCAGCCCCAGCATTTT	CASSERGSNQPQHF	TRBV6-1	TRBJ1-5	.	.
TGCAGCGTTGAAGATAAAGGTAGTCGGAGTCCGTTCCTCCATGACGCTGAAGCTTTCTTT	CSVEDKGSRSPFLHDAEAFF	TRBV29-1	TRBJ1-1	.	once
TGTGCCAGCCTAGACAGGGACGAGCAGTACTTC	CASLDRDEQYF	TRBV25-1	TRBJ2-7	TRBD1	.